This T cell receptor beta chain was captured by sequencing in a study of T cells and Merkel cell carcinoma outcomes. Study-level results: Reportedly, T-cell repertoire with density predicts Merkel cell carcinoma outcomes.

Using immunoSEQ multiplex PCR, the repertoire was profiled, and TCRdb retains in-frame clones only, with some absent. The table lists 14,000 or so clones, roughly 90% of them singletons, with about 2% in the top ten. As for this clone: Its antigen is not identified.

Per the germline V gene, CDR1 is LNHDA and CDR2 is SQIVND (reference sequence). V was trimmed by 5 bases and J by 5 bases, leaving 5 bases between them. This CDR3 contains 11 residues. Specimen: tumor tissue from Merkel cell carcinoma. This receptor was identified in a human donor with Merkel cell carcinoma. V usage is TRBV19 and J usage is TRBJ2-3; D uncertain. The CDR3 coding sequence is TGTGCCAGTAGTCGGGTAGATACGCAGTATTTT. This encodes CASSRVDTQYF.